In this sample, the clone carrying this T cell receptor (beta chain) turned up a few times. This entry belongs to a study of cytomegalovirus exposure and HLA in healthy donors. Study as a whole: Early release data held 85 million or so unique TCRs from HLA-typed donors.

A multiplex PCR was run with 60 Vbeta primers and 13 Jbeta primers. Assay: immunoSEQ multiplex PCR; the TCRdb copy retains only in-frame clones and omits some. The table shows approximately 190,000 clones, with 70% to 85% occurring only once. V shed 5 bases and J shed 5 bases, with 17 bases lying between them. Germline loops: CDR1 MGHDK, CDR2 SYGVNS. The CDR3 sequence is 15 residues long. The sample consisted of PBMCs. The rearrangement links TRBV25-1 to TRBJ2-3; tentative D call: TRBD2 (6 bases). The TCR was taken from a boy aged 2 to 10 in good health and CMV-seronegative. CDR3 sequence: CASSIQVTGEDTQYF. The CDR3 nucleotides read TGTGCCAGCAGTATACAGGTTACGGGGGAAGATACGCAGTATTTT.